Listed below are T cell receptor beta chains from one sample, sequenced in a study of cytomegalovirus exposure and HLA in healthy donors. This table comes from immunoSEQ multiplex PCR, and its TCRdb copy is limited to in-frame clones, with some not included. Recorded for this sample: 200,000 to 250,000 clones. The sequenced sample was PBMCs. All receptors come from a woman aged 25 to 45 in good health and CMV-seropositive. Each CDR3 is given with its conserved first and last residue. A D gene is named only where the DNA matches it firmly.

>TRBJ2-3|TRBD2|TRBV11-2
CASSLDTSGIEYF
TGTGCCAGCAGCTTAGATACCAGCGGGATTGAGTATTTT
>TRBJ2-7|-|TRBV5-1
CASSLATATPREQYF
TGCGCCAGCAGCTTGGCCACAGCAACCCCCCGGGAGCAGTACTTC
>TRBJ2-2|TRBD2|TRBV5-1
CASSSGGLAGSGELFF
TGCGCCAGCAGCTCAGGGGGACTAGCGGGGTCCGGGGAGCTGTTTTTT
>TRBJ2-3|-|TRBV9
CASGGGSTDTQYF
TGTGCCAGCGGTGGGGGCTCAACAGATACGCAGTATTTT
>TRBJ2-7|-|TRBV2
CASSIFRTYEQYF
TGTGCCAGCAGTATTTTCAGGACCTACGAGCAGTACTTC
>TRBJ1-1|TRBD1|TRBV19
CASSQGDRLNTEAFF
TGTGCCAGTAGTCAGGGGGACCGACTCAACACTGAAGCTTTCTTT
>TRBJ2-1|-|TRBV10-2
CASSVGGVHYNEQFF
TGCGCCAGCAGTGTAGGGGGAGTTCATTACAATGAGCAGTTCTTC
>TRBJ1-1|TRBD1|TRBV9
CASSVAGGVNTEAFF
TGTGCCAGCAGCGTAGCAGGGGGAGTAAATACTGAAGCTTTCTTT
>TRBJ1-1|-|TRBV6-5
CASSYSGRPNTEAFF
TGTGCCAGCAGTTACTCTGGCAGGCCGAACACTGAAGCTTTCTTT
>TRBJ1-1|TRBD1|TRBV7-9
CASSKDRGNTEASF
TGTGCCAGCAGCAAGGACAGGGGAAACACTGAAGCTTCCTTT
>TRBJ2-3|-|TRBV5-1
CASSLASWGLVDTQYF
TGCGCCAGCAGCTTGGCCAGTTGGGGCCTGGTGGATACGCAGTATTTT
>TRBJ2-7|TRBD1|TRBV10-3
CAISGTGSYEQYF
TGTGCCATCAGTGGGACAGGGAGTTACGAGCAGTACTTC
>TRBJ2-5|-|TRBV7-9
CASSLVTGQETQYF
TGTGCCAGCAGCTTAGTAACAGGCCAAGAGACCCAGTACTTC
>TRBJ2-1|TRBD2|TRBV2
CASSGGLAGYNEQFF
TGTGCCAGCAGTGGGGGACTAGCGGGATACAATGAGCAGTTCTTC
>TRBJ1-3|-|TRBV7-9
CASSFRGTDSGNTIYF
TGTGCCAGCAGCTTTCGGGGGACTGATTCTGGAAACACCATATATTTT
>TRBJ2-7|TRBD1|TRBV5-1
CASSVGTGDLEQYF
TGCGCCAGCAGCGTAGGGACAGGGGATCTCGAGCAGTACTTC
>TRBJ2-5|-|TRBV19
CASSRGDQETQYF
TGTGCCAGTAGTAGGGGGGACCAAGAGACCCAGTACTTC
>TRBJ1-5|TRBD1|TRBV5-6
CASSARGRNQPQHF
TGTGCCAGCAGCGCCAGGGGGCGGAATCAGCCCCAGCATTTT
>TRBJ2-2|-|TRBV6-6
CASSIGTVGGGELFF
TGTGCCAGCAGTATCGGGACGGTGGGAGGCGGGGAGCTGTTTTTT
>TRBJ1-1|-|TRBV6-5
CASSYSPAGVTEAFF
TGTGCCAGCAGTTACTCGCCCGCGGGAGTTACTGAAGCTTTCTTT
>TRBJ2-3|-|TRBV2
CASWRALSTDTQYF
TGTGCCAGCTGGCGGGCCCTTAGCACAGATACGCAGTATTTT
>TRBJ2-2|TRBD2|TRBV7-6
CASSLESGANTGELFF
TGTGCCAGCAGCTTAGAAAGCGGGGCGAACACCGGGGAGCTGTTTTTT
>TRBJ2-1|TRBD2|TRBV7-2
CASSLGASGSNEQFF
TGTGCCAGCAGCTTAGGGGCTAGCGGGAGCAATGAGCAGTTCTTC
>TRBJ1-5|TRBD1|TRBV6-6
CASSPQGVSNQPQHF
TGTGCCAGCAGTCCCCAGGGGGTGAGCAATCAGCCCCAGCATTTT
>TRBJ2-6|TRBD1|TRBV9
CASSFRTGKILANVLTF
TGTGCCAGCAGCTTTCGGACAGGGAAAATCCTGGCCAACGTCCTGACTTTC
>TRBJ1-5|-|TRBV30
CAYTLGGFLNSNQPQHF
TGTGCCTACACACTAGGAGGGTTCCTAAATAGCAATCAGCCCCAGCATTTT
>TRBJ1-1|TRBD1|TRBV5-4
CASSTRDRGATEAFF
TGTGCCAGCAGCACGAGGGACAGGGGAGCCACTGAAGCTTTCTTT
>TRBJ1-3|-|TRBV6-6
CASSFSGNTIYF
TGTGCCAGCTCTTTCTCCGGAAACACCATATATTTT
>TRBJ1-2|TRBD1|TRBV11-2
CASSLGRGLGYTF
TGTGCCAGCAGCTTAGGCAGGGGGCTTGGCTACACCTTC
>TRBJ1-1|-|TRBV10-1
CASSRTRNTEAFF
TGCGCCAGCAGTCGAACTAGGAACACTGAAGCTTTCTTT
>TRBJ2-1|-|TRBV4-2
CASTDSPLYNEQFF
TGTGCCAGCACCGACAGTCCCCTCTACAATGAGCAGTTCTTC
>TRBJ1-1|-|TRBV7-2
CASRGAGMTEAFF
TGTGCCAGCAGAGGAGCCGGCATGACTGAAGCTTTCTTT
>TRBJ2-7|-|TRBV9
CASSPKVGRDGEQYF
TGTGCCAGCAGCCCCAAGGTGGGGCGGGACGGCGAGCAGTACTTC
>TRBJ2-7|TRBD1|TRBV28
CASTKDREAYEQYF
TGTGCCAGCACAAAGGACAGGGAAGCCTACGAGCAGTACTTC
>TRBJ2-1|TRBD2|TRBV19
CASSPRLALNEQFF
TGTGCCAGTAGTCCCCGACTAGCGTTGAATGAGCAGTTCTTC
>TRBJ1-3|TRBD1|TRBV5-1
CASSFDRVQGNTIYF
TGCGCCAGCAGCTTCGACAGGGTACAAGGAAACACCATATATTTT
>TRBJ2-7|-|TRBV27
CASSLTAVTYEQYF
TGTGCCAGCAGTTTAACAGCTGTAACCTACGAGCAGTACTTC
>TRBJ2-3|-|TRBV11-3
CASSGRHSTDTQYF
TGTGCCAGCAGCGGAAGACATAGCACAGATACGCAGTATTTT